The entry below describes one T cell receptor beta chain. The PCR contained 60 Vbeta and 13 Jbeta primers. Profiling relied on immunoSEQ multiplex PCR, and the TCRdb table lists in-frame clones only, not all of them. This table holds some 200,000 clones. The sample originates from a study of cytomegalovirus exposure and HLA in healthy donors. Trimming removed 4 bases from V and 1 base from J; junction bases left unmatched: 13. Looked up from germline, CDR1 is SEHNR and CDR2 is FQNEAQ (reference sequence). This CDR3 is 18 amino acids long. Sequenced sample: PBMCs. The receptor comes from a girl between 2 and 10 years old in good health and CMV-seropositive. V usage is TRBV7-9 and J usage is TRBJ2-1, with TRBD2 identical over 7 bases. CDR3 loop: CASSSIRAGVSSYNEQFF. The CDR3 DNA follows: TGTGCCAGCAGCTCTATCAGGGCGGGAGTAAGTTCCTACAATGAGCAGTTCTTC.